This T cell receptor (beta chain) was recorded in a study of T cell changes during pregnancy in multiple sclerosis. Trimming took off 4 bases at V and 1 base at J, with 17 bases between the two ends. Germline V gene data show CDR1 as SGHRS and CDR2 as YFSETQ. This CDR3 contains 16 residues. Sequencing used immunoSEQ multiplex PCR; TCRdb keeps in-frame clones, though not all of them. The sample has 30,000 to 40,000 clones; around 91% are singletons. The receptor was isolated from a female donor in good health, enrolled as a control in a pregnancy study. The material sequenced was CD4+ T cells from peripheral blood mononuclear cells, taken in the second trimester of pregnancy. The genes are TRBV5-1 and TRBJ2-5; perhaps TRBD2 as D (6 bases). CDR3 amino acids: CASSTGGSPFQETQYF. The CDR3 DNA follows: TGCGCCAGCAGCACCGGAGGGTCCCCCTTCCAAGAGACCCAGTACTTC. The full variable domain, its missing parts supplied by reference TRBV5-1 and TRBJ2-5, is KAGVTQTPRYLIKTRGQQVTLSCSPISGHRSVSWYQQTPGQGLQFLFEYFSETQRNKGNFPGRFSGRQFSNSRSEMNVSTLELGDSALYLCASSTGGSPFQETQYFGPGTRLLVL.